A single sample gave rise to the 20 T cell receptor beta chains below, sequenced in a study of blood T cell repertoires in COVID-19. Method: immunoSEQ multiplex PCR; TCRdb's copy keeps in-frame clones and lacks some. This table holds 250,000 to 350,000 clones, around 86% found once. Sequences were obtained from peripheral blood. The receptors come from a woman younger than 45 with active or convalescent COVID-19.

This clone has only a few counts. V is TRBV7-2 and J is TRBJ2-7; 8 bases are shared with TRBD1. In germline, CDR1 is SGHTA, CDR2 FQGNSA. V was clipped by 1 base and J by 3 bases; unmatched bases: 5. CDR3 length equals 15 residues. The CDR3 region has the DNA TGTGCCAGCAGCTTAGGTCCAGGGGGCAGCTACGAGCAGTACTTC. This gives the protein CASSLGPGGSYEQYF.

V gene TRBV7-2 combines with J gene TRBJ2-1; 10 bases line up with TRBD2. V gave up 5 bases and J gave up 8 bases; unmatched junction bases: 12. The CDR3 totals 16 residues. The germline gives CDR1 SGHTA, CDR2 FQGNSA. CDR3 DNA sequence: TGTGCCAGCAGCGCAGCAAAGCGGGGGGGCTGGGATGAGCAGTTCTTC. Translated: CASSAAKRGGWDEQFF.

The CDR3 loop reads CASRGDFYGSSPTGTQYF. For the CDR3, the DNA is TGTGCCAGCAGGGGTGATTTCTACGGCAGTAGCCCAACGGGTACGCAGTATTTT. The V and J genes are TRBV28 and TRBJ2-3, with unresolved D. Germline values: CDR1 MDHEN, CDR2 SYDVKM. V was trimmed by 6 bases and J by 8 bases, leaving 30 bases between them. This CDR3 comprises 18 residues.

V usage is TRBV4-2 and J usage is TRBJ2-2, with 11 bases aligning to TRBD2. This CDR3 is built from 16 residues. In germline, CDR1 is LGHNA, CDR2 YNFKEQ. The trim removed 4 bases at V and 3 bases at J, leaving 4 bases unmatched. The CDR3 reads CASSRNSGGDTGELFF. Written as DNA, the CDR3 is TGTGCCAGCAGCCGTAATAGCGGGGGGGACACCGGGGAGCTGTTTTTT.

In DNA form, the CDR3 reads TGTGCCATCCAGACGGGTCAAGAGACCCAGTACTTC. This gives the protein CAIQTGQETQYF. The genes are TRBV7-9 and TRBJ2-5; D gene ambiguous. Germline loops: CDR1 SEHNR, CDR2 FQNEAQ (reference sequence). The V and J ends lost 10 bases and 2 bases respectively, with 11 bases between them. The CDR3 loop spans 12 amino acids.

The rearrangement uses TRBV5-4 and TRBJ2-3, with D maybe TRBD2 (7 bases). CDR3 length equals 14 residues. V lost 5 bases, J lost 6 bases, and 16 bases lay in between. Germline values: CDR1 SGHNT, CDR2 YYREEE (reference sequence). CDR3 protein: CASRSEGGADTQYF. In DNA, the CDR3 is TGTGCCAGCAGGAGTGAGGGGGGGGCCGATACGCAGTATTTT.

The J gene is TRBJ1-1, the V gene TRBV7-6, with TRBD1 identical over 8 bases. The J segment lost 7 bases and the V segment lost 1 base, leaving 11 bases of the junction unmatched. This CDR3 is 16 amino acids long. Germline V gives CDR1 SGHVS, CDR2 FNYEAQ. The DNA of the CDR3 is TGTGCCAGCAGCTTAGTAGGAGGGCAGGGGGCCCTTGAAGCTTTCTTT. Its translation is CASSLVGGQGALEAFF.

The chain links TRBV3-1 (or the pseudogene TRBV3-2) to TRBJ1-2; a possible D gene is TRBD1 (6 bases). Trimming cost V 0 bases and J 8 bases, with 16 bases left between them. Germline loops: CDR1 LGHDT, CDR2 YNNKEL (reference sequence). The CDR3 is 15 residues long. The CDR3 DNA reads TGTGCCAGCAGCCAAGAGGGGCGGGGGGCGGAAGGCTACACCTTC. As protein: CASSQEGRGAEGYTF.

The genes are TRBV5-1 and TRBJ2-6; the D gene is possibly TRBD1 (6 bases). This CDR3 is 17 amino acids long. The V gene lost 2 bases and the J gene lost 0 bases, with 12 bases spanning the gap. Germline loops: CDR1 SGHRS, CDR2 YFSETQ. The CDR3: CASSFGTRFSGANVLTF. CDR3 DNA: TGCGCCAGCAGCTTCGGGACAAGGTTCTCTGGGGCCAACGTCCTGACTTTC.

The rearrangement uses TRBV10-3 and TRBJ1-1; D perhaps matches TRBD1 (6 bases). The CDR3 is made up of 17 amino acids. In germline, CDR1 is ENHRY, CDR2 SYGVKD. V lost 1 base, J lost 0 bases, and 15 bases lay in between. CDR3 loop: CAISEFRQAAMNTEAFF. The CDR3 bases are TGTGCCATCAGTGAGTTTCGACAGGCAGCTATGAACACTGAAGCTTTCTTT.

This rearrangement joins TRBV6-4 to TRBJ1-1; no reliable D call. Per the germline V gene, CDR1 is MRHNA and CDR2 is SNTAGT. This CDR3 has 15 amino acids. Trimming took off 2 bases at V and 1 base at J, with 11 bases between the two ends. In nucleotides, the CDR3 is TGTGCCAGCAGTGACGCGGGAGGACCGAACACTGAAGCTTTCTTT. As protein: CASSDAGGPNTEAFF.

This rearrangement joins TRBV6-5 to TRBJ1-1; a possible D gene is TRBD1 (6 bases). Trimming left V 10 bases short and J 4 bases short, with 19 bases between. Germline V gene lookup returns CDR1 MNHEY and CDR2 SVGAGI. The CDR3 has 14 residues. CDR3 in amino acids: CAMGLRGGGTEAFF. As DNA, the CDR3 is TGTGCCATGGGGCTAAGGGGAGGGGGCACTGAAGCTTTCTTT.

The chain combines TRBV19 with TRBJ1-1; 8 nucleotides align to TRBD1. Trimming removed 5 bases from V and 4 bases from J; junction bases left unmatched: 3. CDR3 length: 13 amino acids. Germline V gene lookup returns CDR1 LNHDA and CDR2 SQIVND (reference sequence). CDR3 sequence: CASSPTGATEAFF. The CDR3 DNA follows: TGTGCCAGTAGTCCGACAGGGGCCACTGAAGCTTTCTTT.

The J gene is TRBJ2-1, the V gene TRBV11-2, with 13 bases aligning to TRBD2. This CDR3 spans 17 amino acids. Germline V CDR1 and CDR2: SGHAT, FQNNGV. After removal of 5 bases from V and 6 bases from J, the junction contained 10 bases not matched to a gene. The CDR3 loop reads CASSLTTGLAGPNEQFF. The CDR3 nucleotides read TGTGCCAGCAGCCTAACGACGGGACTAGCGGGACCCAATGAGCAGTTCTTC.

V usage is TRBV28 and J usage is TRBJ1-5; the D gene is possibly TRBD1 (5 bases). This CDR3 has 12 amino acids. Germline V gene data show CDR1 as MDHEN and CDR2 as SYDVKM. Trimming left V 8 bases short and J 3 bases short, with 8 bases between. Here the CDR3 DNA reads TGTGCCAGCGGGGACTTCAATCAGCCCCAGCATTTT. Protein product: CASGDFNQPQHF.

The chain has TRBV6-5 and TRBJ1-1; D not certain. Looked up from germline, CDR1 is MNHEY and CDR2 is SVGAGI. V lost 8 bases and J lost 7, with 17 bases in between. The CDR3 covers 13 residues. CDR3 DNA: TGTGCCAGCGGGAATTCAGGACTTCTTGAAGCTTTCTTT. Translating it yields CASGNSGLLEAFF.

Remarks on this clone: One end of the junction fails to match germline, which may point to a read error. V is TRBV27 and J is TRBJ2-5; the D is unclear. The germline V gene encodes CDR1 MNHEY and CDR2 SMNVEV (reference sequence). CDR3 length: 13 amino acids. The CDR3 spells CASRPERQEAQYF. The CDR3, as DNA: TGTGCCAGCAGACCTGAGCGTCAAGAGGCCCAGTACTTC.

CDR3 bases: TGTGCCAGCAGTTGGGGGGGCCGGACAGATACGCAGTATTTT. It translates to CASSWGGRTDTQYF. V gene TRBV27 combines with J gene TRBJ2-3; weak D call: TRBD2 (7 bases). The CDR3 consists of 14 residues. Trimming cost V 4 bases and J 3 bases, with 11 bases left between them. Per the germline V gene, CDR1 is MNHEY and CDR2 is SMNVEV (reference sequence).

This clone was observed a few times. The chain couples TRBV7-2 to TRBJ1-2; TRBD1 agrees at 9 bases. The V gene's germline CDR1 is SGHTA and CDR2 FQGNSA. This CDR3 is built from 16 residues. The V gene end was trimmed by 5 bases and the J gene end by 4 bases; junction bases not matched to a gene: 11. CDR3 DNA: TGTGCCAGCAGCCGTGGGACAGGGATAAAACCCTATGGCTACACCTTC. It yields the protein CASSRGTGIKPYGYTF.

The rearrangement uses TRBV21-1 and TRBJ1-6; TRBD1, as called in the table, went unchecked against the DNA. TRBV21-1 is designated a pseudogene. The CDR3 spans 16 residues. The CDR3 loop is CASSKATSDRGSPLHF. Written as DNA, the CDR3 is TGTGCCAGCAGCAAAGCAACCTCGGACAGAGGTTCACCCCTCCACTTT.